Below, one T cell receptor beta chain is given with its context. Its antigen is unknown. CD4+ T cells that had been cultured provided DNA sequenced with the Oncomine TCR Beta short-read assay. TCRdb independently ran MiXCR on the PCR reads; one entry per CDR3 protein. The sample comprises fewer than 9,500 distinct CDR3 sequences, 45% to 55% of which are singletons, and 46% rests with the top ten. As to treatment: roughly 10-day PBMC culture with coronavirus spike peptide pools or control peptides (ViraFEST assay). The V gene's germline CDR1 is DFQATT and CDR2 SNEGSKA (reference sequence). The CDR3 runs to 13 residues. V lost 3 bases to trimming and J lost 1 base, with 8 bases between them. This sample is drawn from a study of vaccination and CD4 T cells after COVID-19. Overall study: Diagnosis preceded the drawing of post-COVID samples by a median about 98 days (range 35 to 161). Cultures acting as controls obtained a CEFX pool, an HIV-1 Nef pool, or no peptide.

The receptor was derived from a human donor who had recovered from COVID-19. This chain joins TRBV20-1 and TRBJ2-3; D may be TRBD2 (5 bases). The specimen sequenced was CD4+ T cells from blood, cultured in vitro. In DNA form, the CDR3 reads TGCAGTGCTAGGGACTCAGGCACAGATACGCAGTATTTT. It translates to CSARDSGTDTQYF.